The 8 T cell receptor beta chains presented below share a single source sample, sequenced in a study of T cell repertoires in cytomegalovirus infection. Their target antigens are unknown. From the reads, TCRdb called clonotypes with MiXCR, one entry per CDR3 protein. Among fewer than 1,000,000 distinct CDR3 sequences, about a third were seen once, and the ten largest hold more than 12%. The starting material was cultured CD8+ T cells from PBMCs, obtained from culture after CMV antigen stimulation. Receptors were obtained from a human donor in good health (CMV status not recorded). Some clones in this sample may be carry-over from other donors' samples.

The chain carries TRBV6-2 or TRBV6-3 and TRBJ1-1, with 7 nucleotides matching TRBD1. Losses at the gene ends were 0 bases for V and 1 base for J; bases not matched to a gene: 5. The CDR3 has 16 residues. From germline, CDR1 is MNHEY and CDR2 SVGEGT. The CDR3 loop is CASSYSRGRGNTEAFF. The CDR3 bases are TGTGCCAGCAGTTACTCGAGGGGGCGTGGGAACACTGAAGCTTTCTTT.

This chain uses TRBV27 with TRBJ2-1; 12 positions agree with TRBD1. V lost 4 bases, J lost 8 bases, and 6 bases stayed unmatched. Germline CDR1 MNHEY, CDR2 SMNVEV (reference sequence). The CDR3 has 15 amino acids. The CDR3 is CASSYRDRGLDEQFF. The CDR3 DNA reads TGTGCCAGCAGTTACCGGGACAGGGGGCTCGATGAGCAGTTCTTC.

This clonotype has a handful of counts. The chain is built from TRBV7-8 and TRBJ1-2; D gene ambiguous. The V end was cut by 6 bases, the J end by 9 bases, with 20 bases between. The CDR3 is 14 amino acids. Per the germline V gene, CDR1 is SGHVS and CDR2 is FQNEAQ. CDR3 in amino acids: CASRRQASGLSYTF. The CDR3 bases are TGTGCCAGCAGAAGGCAGGCCTCCGGGTTAAGCTACACCTTC.

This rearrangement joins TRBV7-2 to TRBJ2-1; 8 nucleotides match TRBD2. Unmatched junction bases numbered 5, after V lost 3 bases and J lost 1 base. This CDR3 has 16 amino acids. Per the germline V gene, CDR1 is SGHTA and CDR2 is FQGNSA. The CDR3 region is CASSLDRGGSYNEQFF. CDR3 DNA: TGTGCCAGCAGCTTGGACCGGGGGGGTTCCTACAATGAGCAGTTCTTC.

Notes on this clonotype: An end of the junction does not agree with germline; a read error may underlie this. The CDR3: CAGSVSYLSGELFF. As DNA, the CDR3 is TGTGCCGGCAGCGTGAGCTACTTATCTGGGGAGCTGTTTTTT. V and J are TRBV7-6 and TRBJ2-2; D not certain. The CDR3 extends over 14 amino acids. CDR1 SGHVS and CDR2 FNYEAQ come from the germline V gene.

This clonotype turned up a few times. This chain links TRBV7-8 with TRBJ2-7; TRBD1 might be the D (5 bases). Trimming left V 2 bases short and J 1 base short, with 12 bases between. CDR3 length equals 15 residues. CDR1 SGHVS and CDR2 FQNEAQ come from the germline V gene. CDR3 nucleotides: TGTGCCAGCAGCTTACCGGGCACAGGATCCTACGAGCAGTACGTC. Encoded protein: CASSLPGTGSYEQYV.

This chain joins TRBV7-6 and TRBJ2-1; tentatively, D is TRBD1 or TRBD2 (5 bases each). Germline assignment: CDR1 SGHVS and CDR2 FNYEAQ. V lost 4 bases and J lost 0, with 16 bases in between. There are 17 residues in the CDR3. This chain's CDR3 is CASSSSFPGHSYNEQFF. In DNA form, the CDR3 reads TGTGCCAGCAGCTCCTCTTTTCCGGGGCACTCCTACAATGAGCAGTTCTTC.

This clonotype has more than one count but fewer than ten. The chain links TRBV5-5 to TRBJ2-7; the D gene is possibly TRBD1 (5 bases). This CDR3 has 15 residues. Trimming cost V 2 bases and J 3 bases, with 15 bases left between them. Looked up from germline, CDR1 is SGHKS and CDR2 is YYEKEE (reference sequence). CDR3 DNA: TGTGCCAGCAGCTTAGAAGGGGCGAGTATCTACGAGCAGTACTTC. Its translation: CASSLEGASIYEQYF.